One sample yielded the 10 T cell receptor beta chains listed below, sequenced in a study of long-term antiretroviral therapy in people with HIV. The assay, immunoSEQ v3.0, was run at survey level. The assay was immunoSEQ multiplex PCR, and TCRdb's table has in-frame clones only and misses some. This table has about 25,000 clones, 79% appearing once. Source: unsorted PBMCs, taken 2.1 years after starting antiretroviral therapy. Receptor source: a man aged 25-45 years with HIV.

The chain uses TRBV6-5 and TRBJ2-2; D uncertain. The CDR3 is 15 amino acids. The germline V and J ends were trimmed by 2 bases and 2 bases, with 9 bases remaining between them. The germline CDR1 and CDR2 sequences are MNHEY and SVGAGI. The CDR3 coding sequence is TGTGCCAGCAGTTACCAACAGCGTAACACCGGGGAGCTGTTTTTT. The encoded protein is CASSYQQRNTGELFF.

The CDR3 region is CASSLLGGGGGNTIYF. In DNA form, the CDR3 reads TGTGCCAGCAGCTTGTTGGGAGGGGGCGGTGGAAACACCATATATTTT. V gene TRBV5-4 combines with J gene TRBJ1-3; TRBD1 agrees at 7 bases. The germline CDR1 and CDR2 sequences are SGHNT and YYREEE (reference sequence). The V and J ends lost 1 base and 3 bases, in that order; junction bases with no gene match: 7. This CDR3 comprises 16 residues.

This clone was seen more than once but under ten times. This chain uses TRBV7-2 with TRBJ2-7; D remains unclear. The ends were cut back, 2 bases at V and 6 bases at J, with 14 bases in the middle. From germline, CDR1 is SGHTA and CDR2 FQGNSA. The CDR3 runs 14 residues. The CDR3 sequence is CASSLSRTSREQYF. CDR3 DNA: TGTGCCAGCAGCTTAAGTCGCACGTCTCGCGAGCAGTACTTC.

This chain uses TRBV5-1 with TRBJ2-3; 8 nucleotides agree with TRBD2. The V gene end was trimmed by 2 bases and the J gene end by 5 bases; junction bases not matched to a gene: 7. CDR3 length equals 15 residues. The V gene's germline CDR1 is SGHRS and CDR2 YFSETQ. CDR3 residues: CASSFRGGRVDTQYF. The CDR3 DNA reads as TGCGCCAGCAGCTTCCGGGGGGGCCGGGTAGATACGCAGTATTTT.

The table lists this clone with a few counts. The chain couples TRBV5-1 to TRBJ1-6; no clear D gene. V lost 3 bases to trimming and J lost 14 bases, with 12 bases between them. The CDR3 has 12 residues. Germline V gives CDR1 SGHRS, CDR2 YFSETQ. The CDR3 bases are TGCGCCAGCAGCTCCGATCTCTCGGCCCTCCACTTT. Its protein product is CASSSDLSALHF.

The V gene is TRBV15, the J gene TRBJ2-3; 9 bases fit TRBD2. This CDR3 spans 15 amino acids. V lost 2 bases, J lost 1 base, and 1 base stayed unmatched. Germline CDR1 LNHNV, CDR2 YYDKDF (reference sequence). CDR3 protein: CATSRKRGGTDTQYF. CDR3 nucleotide sequence: TGTGCCACCAGCAGAAAGCGGGGGGGCACAGATACGCAGTATTTT.

This chain connects TRBV9 to TRBJ2-1; 7 bases are shared with TRBD2. CDR3 size: 13 residues. Germline V gives CDR1 SGDLS, CDR2 YYNGEE. V gave up 4 bases and J gave up 4 bases; unmatched junction bases: 2. The CDR3 region is CASSPGGYNEQFF. The CDR3 region has the DNA TGTGCCAGCAGCCCGGGAGGTTACAATGAGCAGTTCTTC.

The V and J genes are TRBV6-5 and TRBJ1-4, with TRBD1 identical over 7 bases. The V gene end was trimmed by 5 bases and the J gene end by 7 bases; junction bases not matched to a gene: 1. Germline CDR1 reads MNHEY; CDR2 reads SVGAGI. The CDR3 contains 12 residues. In nucleotides, the CDR3 is TGTGCCAGCAGTCGACAGGGTGAAAAACTGTTTTTT. It is translated as CASSRQGEKLFF.

This chain joins TRBV2 and TRBJ2-7, with 7 nucleotides matching TRBD2. This CDR3 spans 13 amino acids. CDR1 is SNHLY, CDR2 FYNNEI, per germline. V shed 7 bases, J shed 5 bases, and the junction held 8 bases outside the gene matches. CDR3 loop: CASNGFSGNEQYF. DNA of the CDR3: TGTGCCAGCAACGGCTTCAGCGGGAACGAGCAGTACTTC.

The chain uses TRBV10-3 and TRBJ1-1; TRBD1 matches 10 bases. CDR3 length: 14 residues. CDR1 and CDR2 (germline): ENHRY, SYGVKD. V dropped 7 bases and J dropped 3; count of bases not matched to a gene: 5. CDR3 in amino acids: CAITDRGRDTEAFF. In DNA form, the CDR3 reads TGTGCCATCACGGACAGGGGGAGGGACACTGAAGCTTTCTTT.